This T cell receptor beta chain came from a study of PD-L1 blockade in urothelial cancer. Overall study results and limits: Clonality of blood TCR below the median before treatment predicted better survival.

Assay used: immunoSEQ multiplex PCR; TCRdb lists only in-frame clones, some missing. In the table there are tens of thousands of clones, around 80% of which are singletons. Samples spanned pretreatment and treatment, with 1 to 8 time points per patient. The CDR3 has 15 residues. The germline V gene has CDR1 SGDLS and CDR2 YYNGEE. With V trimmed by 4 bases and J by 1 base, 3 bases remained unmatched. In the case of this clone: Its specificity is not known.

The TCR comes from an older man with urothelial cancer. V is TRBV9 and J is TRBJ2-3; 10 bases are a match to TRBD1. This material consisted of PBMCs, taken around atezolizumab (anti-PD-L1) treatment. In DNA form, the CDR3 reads TGTGCCAGCAGCAGGGGGACAGGGGGCACAGATACGCAGTATTTT. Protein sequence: CASSRGTGGTDTQYF.